The 2 T cell receptor beta chains given below trace back to one sample, sequenced in a study of vaccination and CD4 T cells after COVID-19. TCRdb itself ran the PCR reads through MiXCR, one entry per CDR3 protein. The table includes about 19,000 distinct CDR3 sequences, 60% detected once. Sequenced material: CD4+ T cells from blood, taken after SARS-CoV-2 vaccination. These TCRs come from a human donor who had recovered from COVID-19.

The chain recombines TRBV10-3 with TRBJ2-1, with 13 bases matching TRBD2. Germline CDR1 ENHRY, CDR2 SYGVKD. Losses at the gene ends were 3 bases for V and 7 bases for J; bases not matched to a gene: 6. The CDR3 extends over 16 amino acids. The CDR3: CAISEQRTSGSNEQFF. CDR3 coding DNA: TGTGCCATCAGTGAACAAAGGACTAGCGGGAGTAATGAGCAGTTCTTC.

This chain joins TRBV7-4 and TRBJ2-7; D might be TRBD1 (6 bases). Germline CDR1 SGHVT, CDR2 SQSDAQ. Trimming left V 7 bases short and J 1 base short, with 14 bases between. This CDR3 comprises 14 residues. CDR3 in amino acids: CASTLLDRSYEQYF. The CDR3 DNA follows: TGTGCCAGCACCCTCCTAGACAGGTCCTACGAGCAGTACTTC.